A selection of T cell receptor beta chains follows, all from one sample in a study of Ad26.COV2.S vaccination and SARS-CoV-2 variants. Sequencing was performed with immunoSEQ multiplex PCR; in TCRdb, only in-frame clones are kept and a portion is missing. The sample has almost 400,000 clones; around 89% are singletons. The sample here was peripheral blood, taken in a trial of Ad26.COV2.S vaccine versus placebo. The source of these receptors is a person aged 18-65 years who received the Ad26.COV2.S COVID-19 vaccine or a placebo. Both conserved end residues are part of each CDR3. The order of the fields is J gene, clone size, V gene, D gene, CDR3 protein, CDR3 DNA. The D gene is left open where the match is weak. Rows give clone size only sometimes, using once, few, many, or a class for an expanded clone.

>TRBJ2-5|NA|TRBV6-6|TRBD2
CASSPRPGLAGIRETQYF
TGTGCCAGCAGTCCCAGGCCGGGACTAGCGGGAATACGGGAGACCCAGTACTTC
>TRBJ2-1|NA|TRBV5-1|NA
CASSLATWDEQFF
TGCGCCAGCAGCTTAGCAACGTGGGATGAGCAGTTCTTC
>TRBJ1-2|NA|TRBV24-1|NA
CATSDFTGYTF
TGTGCCACCAGTGATTTTACTGGCTACACCTTC
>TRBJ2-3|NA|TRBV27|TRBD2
CASSFLVAGGRADTQYF
TGTGCCAGCAGTTTTCTTGTAGCGGGAGGGAGAGCAGATACGCAGTATTTT
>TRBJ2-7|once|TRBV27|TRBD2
CASSWTSGTLYEQYF
TGTGCCAGCAGTTGGACTAGCGGGACTCTGTACGAGCAGTACTTC
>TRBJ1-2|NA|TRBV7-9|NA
CASSLVGSYGYTF
TGTGCCAGCAGCTTAGTTGGCAGCTATGGCTACACCTTC
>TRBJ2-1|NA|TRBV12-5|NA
CASGPPGRTPKRQFF
TGTGCTAGTGGCCCGCCGGGACGGACTCCAAAGAGGCAGTTCTTC
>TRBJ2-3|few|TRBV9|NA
CASSVGYGTDTQYF
TGTGCCAGCAGCGTAGGCTATGGCACAGATACGCAGTATTTT
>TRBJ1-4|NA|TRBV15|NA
CATRDSLGTNEKLFF
TGTGCCACCAGGGACAGCCTCGGGACTAATGAAAAACTGTTTTTT
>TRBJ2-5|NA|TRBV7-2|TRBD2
CASSWRTSSQETQYF
TGTGCCAGCAGCTGGAGGACTAGCAGCCAAGAGACCCAGTACTTC
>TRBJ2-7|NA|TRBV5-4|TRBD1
CASSLGTGVYEQYF
TGTGCCAGCAGCTTAGGGACAGGGGTATACGAGCAGTACTTC
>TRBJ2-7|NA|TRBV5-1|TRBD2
CASNPTSASYYEQYF
TGCGCCAGCAACCCTACTAGCGCCTCTTATTACGAGCAGTACTTC
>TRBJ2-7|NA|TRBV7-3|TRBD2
CASSPSGAVGEQYF
TGTGCCAGCAGCCCTAGCGGGGCGGTAGGGGAGCAGTACTTC
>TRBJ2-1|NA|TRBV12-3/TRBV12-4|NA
CASSPTTREQFF
TGTGCCAGCAGCCCTACAACTCGAGAGCAGTTCTTC
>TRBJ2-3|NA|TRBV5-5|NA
CASSGGTRATDTQYF
TGTGCCAGCAGCGGCGGGACAAGGGCCACAGATACGCAGTATTTT
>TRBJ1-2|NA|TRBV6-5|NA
CASSLLGGNYGYTF
TGTGCCAGCAGCCTGCTGGGGGGTAACTATGGCTACACCTTC
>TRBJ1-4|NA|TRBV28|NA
CASSLIAGSAEKLFF
TGTGCCAGCAGTTTAATAGCAGGGTCGGCGGAAAAACTGTTTTTT
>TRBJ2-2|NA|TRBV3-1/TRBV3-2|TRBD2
CASSQLAGGLTGELFF
TGTGCCAGCAGCCAACTAGCGGGAGGTCTCACCGGGGAGCTGTTTTTT
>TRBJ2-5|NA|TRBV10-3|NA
CAISEQLGPQETQYF
TGTGCCATCAGTGAACAGCTCGGGCCCCAAGAGACCCAGTACTTC
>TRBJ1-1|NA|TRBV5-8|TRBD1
CASSLKVTGILTEAFF
TGTGCCAGCAGCTTGAAGGTGACAGGGATCCTCACTGAAGCTTTCTTT
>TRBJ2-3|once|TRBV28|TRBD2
CASTLGISGSFGSADTQYF
TGTGCCAGCACTCTAGGGATTAGCGGGAGTTTCGGTTCGGCAGATACGCAGTATTTT
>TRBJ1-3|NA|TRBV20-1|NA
CSASKGTGNTIYF
TGCAGTGCTAGTAAGGGTACAGGAAACACCATATATTTT
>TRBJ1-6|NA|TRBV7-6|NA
CASSYLEGRDSPLHF
TGTGCCAGCAGCTATTTAGAGGGGAGGGATTCACCCCTCCACTTT
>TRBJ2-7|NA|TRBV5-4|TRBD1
CASSSKQGANREQYF
TGTGCCAGCAGCTCGAAACAGGGGGCGAATCGCGAGCAGTACTTC
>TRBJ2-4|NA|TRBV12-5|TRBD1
CASAHDRGRTKNIQYF
TGTGCTAGTGCCCACGACAGGGGGCGAACCAAAAACATTCAGTACTTC
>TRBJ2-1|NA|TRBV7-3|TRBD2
CASSLGLAVANEQFF
TGTGCCAGCAGTTTAGGACTAGCGGTAGCCAATGAGCAGTTCTTC
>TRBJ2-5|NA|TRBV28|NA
CASSLSGHPREYF
TGTGCCAGCAGCCTCTCAGGACATCCTCGAGAGTACTTC
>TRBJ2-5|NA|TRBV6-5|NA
CASNRVGETQYF
TGTGCCAGCAACAGGGTTGGAGAGACCCAGTACTTC
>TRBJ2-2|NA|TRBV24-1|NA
CATSDFLGRGTGELFF
TGTGCCACCAGTGATTTCCTTGGCAGGGGCACCGGGGAGCTGTTTTTT
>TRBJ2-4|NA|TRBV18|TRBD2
CASSTGGPYIQYF
TGTGCCAGCTCGACGGGAGGGCCGTACATTCAGTACTTC
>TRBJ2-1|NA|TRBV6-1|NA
CASSEEVGTGRLLSSYNEQFF
TGTGCCAGCAGTGAAGAGGTTGGCACAGGTCGGCTTCTTAGCTCCTACAATGAGCAGTTCTTC
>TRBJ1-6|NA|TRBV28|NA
CASASGTEFWNSPLHF
TGTGCCAGCGCCTCGGGCACGGAGTTTTGGAATTCACCCCTCCACTTT
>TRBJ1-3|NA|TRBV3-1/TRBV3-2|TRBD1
CASSPQGGFGNTIYF
TGTGCCAGCAGCCCACAGGGGGGATTTGGAAACACCATATATTTT
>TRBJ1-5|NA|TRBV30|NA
CAWSEGLNSNQPQHF
TGTGCCTGGAGCGAGGGACTGAATAGCAATCAGCCCCAGCATTTT
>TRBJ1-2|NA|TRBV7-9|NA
CASSLGDGQGYTF
TGTGCCAGCAGCTTAGGGGACGGGCAGGGCTACACCTTC
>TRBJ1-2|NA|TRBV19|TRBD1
CASSGTGVQGYTF
TGTGCCAGTAGCGGGACAGGGGTCCAAGGCTACACCTTC
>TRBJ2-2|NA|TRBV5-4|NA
CASSLDREAGELFF
TGTGCCAGCAGCTTGGACAGGGAGGCCGGGGAGCTGTTTTTT
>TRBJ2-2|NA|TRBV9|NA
CASSLLGGTGELFF
TGTGCCAGCAGCCTTCTTGGGGGGACCGGGGAGCTGTTTTTT
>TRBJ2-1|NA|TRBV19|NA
CASSIPQGGTGEQFF
TGTGCCAGTAGTATCCCCCAGGGGGGGACGGGGGAGCAGTTCTTC
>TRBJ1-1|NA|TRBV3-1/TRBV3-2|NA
CASSDTMARGTEAFF
TGTGCCAGCAGTGATACGATGGCCAGAGGCACTGAAGCTTTCTTT